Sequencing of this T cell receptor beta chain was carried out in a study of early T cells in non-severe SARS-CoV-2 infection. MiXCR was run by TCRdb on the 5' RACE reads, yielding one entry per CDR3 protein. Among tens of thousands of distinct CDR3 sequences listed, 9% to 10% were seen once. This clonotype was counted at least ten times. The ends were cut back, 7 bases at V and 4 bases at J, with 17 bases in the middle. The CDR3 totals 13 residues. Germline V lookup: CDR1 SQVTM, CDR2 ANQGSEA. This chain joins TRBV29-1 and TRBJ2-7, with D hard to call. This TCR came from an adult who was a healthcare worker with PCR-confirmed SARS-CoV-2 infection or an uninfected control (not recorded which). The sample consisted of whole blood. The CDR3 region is CSATKNAEYEQYF. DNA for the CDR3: TGCAGCGCAACGAAGAACGCGGAGTACGAGCAGTACTTC.